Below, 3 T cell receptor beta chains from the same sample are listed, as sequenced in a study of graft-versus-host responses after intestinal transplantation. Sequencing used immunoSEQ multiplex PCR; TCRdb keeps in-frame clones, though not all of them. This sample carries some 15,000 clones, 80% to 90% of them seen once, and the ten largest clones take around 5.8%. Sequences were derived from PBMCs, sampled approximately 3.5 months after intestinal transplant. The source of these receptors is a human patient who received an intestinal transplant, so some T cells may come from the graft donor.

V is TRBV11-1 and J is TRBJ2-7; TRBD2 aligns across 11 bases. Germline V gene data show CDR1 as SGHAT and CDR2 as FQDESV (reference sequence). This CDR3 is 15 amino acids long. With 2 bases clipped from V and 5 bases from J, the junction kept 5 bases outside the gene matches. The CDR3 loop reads CASSLLAGGPNEQYF. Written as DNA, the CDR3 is TGTGCCAGCAGCTTATTAGCGGGAGGGCCCAACGAGCAGTACTTC.

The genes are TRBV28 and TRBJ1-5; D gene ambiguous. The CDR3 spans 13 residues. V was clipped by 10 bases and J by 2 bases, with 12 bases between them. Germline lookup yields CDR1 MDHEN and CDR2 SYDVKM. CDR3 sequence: CATHRGGNQPQHF. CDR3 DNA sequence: TGTGCCACCCATCGAGGAGGCAATCAGCCCCAGCATTTT.

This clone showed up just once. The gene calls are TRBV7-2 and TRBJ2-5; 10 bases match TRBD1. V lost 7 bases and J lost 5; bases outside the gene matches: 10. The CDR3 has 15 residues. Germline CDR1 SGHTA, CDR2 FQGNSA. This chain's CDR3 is CASTRDRGPGETQYF. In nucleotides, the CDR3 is TGTGCCAGCACCCGAGACAGGGGGCCTGGGGAGACCCAGTACTTC.